A selection of T cell receptor beta chains follows, all from one sample in a study of beta chain features in type 1 diabetes. TCRdb keeps only in-frame clones here, not all; method: immunoSEQ multiplex PCR. The sample yields over 200,000 clones, around 9.9% seen once. The material sequenced was naive CD4+ T cells from blood. All receptors derive from a man aged 30 to 45 with type 1 diabetes. Both conserved end residues are trimmed from each CDR3. Clone size appears in some rows only: once, few, many, or a class for an expanded clone.

V gene: TRBV4-3
clone size: .
CDR3 protein: ASSQDRVSYNEQF

V gene: TRBV18
clone size: few
CDR3 protein: ASSPTSGTYEQY

V gene: TRBV7-9
clone size: few
CDR3 protein: ASSQLYEQY

V gene: TRBV7-2
clone size: .
CDR3 protein: ASSLLGAGSYEQY

V gene: TRBV5-1
clone size: few
CDR3 protein: ASSLASGASYNEQF

V gene: TRBV7-8
clone size: .
CDR3 protein: ASSSRFGLAGSSSYNEQF

V gene: TRBV11-2
clone size: .
CDR3 protein: ASSPPLSGVYNEQF

V gene: TRBV6-6
clone size: few
CDR3 protein: ASSFPTGDTEAF

V gene: TRBV6-6
clone size: .
CDR3 protein: ASSLGTGADEQY

V gene: TRBV2
clone size: once
CDR3 protein: ASKQPGLYTEAF

V gene: TRBV29-1
clone size: few
CDR3 protein: SHGVAETQY

V gene: TRBV5-1
clone size: few
CDR3 protein: ASSLRQGNSPLH

V gene: TRBV15
clone size: .
CDR3 protein: ATSRDRGNEKLF

V gene: TRBV2
clone size: .
CDR3 protein: ASSDRDIPEQY

V gene: TRBV5-1
clone size: .
CDR3 protein: ASSLEGRGQPQH

V gene: TRBV5-1
clone size: few
CDR3 protein: ASSLGRGGVELF

V gene: TRBV5-8
clone size: few
CDR3 protein: ASILGTGRANTGELF

V gene: TRBV6-5
clone size: .
CDR3 protein: ASRGQGGGEQY

V gene: TRBV21-1
clone size: .
CDR3 protein: ASSKNATSGNEQF

V gene: TRBV13
clone size: few
CDR3 protein: ASTTTGGLDSPLH

V gene: TRBV11-2
clone size: .
CDR3 protein: ASSPGRAYEQY

V gene: TRBV4-2
clone size: .
CDR3 protein: ASSPRGGASGGQETQY

V gene: TRBV5-4
clone size: .
CDR3 protein: ASSWKGQDAEKLF

V gene: TRBV4-2
clone size: .
CDR3 protein: ASSPGDGSYEQY

V gene: TRBV5-1
clone size: few
CDR3 protein: ASSLMTEETQY

V gene: TRBV10-1
clone size: few
CDR3 protein: ASSDAGSPADTQY

V gene: TRBV5-1
clone size: few
CDR3 protein: ASSLRGAYYEQY